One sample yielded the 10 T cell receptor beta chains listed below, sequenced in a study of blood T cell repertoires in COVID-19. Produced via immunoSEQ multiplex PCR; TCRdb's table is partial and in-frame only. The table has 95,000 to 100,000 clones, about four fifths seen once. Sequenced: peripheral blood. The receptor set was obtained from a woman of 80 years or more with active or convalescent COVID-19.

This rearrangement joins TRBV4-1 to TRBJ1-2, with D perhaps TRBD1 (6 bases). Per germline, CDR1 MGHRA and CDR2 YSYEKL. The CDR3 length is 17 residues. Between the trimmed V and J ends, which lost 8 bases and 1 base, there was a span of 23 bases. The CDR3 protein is CASAPLGQRRSNYGYTF. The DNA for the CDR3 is TGCGCCAGCGCCCCTTTGGGACAACGACGAAGTAACTATGGCTACACCTTC.

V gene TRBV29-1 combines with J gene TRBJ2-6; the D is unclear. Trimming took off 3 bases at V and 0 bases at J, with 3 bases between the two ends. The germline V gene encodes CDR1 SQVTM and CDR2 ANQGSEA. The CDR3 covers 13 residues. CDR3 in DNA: TGCAGCGTTGACAGCTCTGGGGCCAACGTCCTGACTTTC. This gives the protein CSVDSSGANVLTF.

The CDR3 sequence is CASRGLGTSNSETQYF. DNA of the CDR3: TGTGCCAGCAGAGGTCTCGGGACTAGTAACTCAGAGACCCAGTACTTC. The chain employs TRBV28 and TRBJ2-5, with TRBD2 identical over 8 bases. Germline CDR1 reads MDHEN; CDR2 reads SYDVKM. The V and J ends lost 6 bases and 4 bases, in that order; junction bases with no gene match: 13. The CDR3 totals 16 residues.

The CDR3 is CSANDASSNQPQHF. CDR3 DNA: TGCAGTGCTAATGATGCGAGTAGCAATCAGCCCCAGCATTTT. This chain uses TRBV20-1 with TRBJ1-5; D gene unclear. The V gene's germline CDR1 is DFQATT and CDR2 SNEGSKA (reference sequence). V shed 4 bases and J shed 0 bases, with 10 bases lying between them. The CDR3 has 14 residues.

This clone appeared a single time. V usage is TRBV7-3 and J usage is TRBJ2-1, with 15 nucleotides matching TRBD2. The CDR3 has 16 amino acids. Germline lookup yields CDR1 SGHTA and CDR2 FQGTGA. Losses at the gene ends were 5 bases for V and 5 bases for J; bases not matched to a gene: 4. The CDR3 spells CASSLGTSGGHNEQFF. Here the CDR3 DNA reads TGTGCCAGCAGCCTCGGGACTAGCGGGGGGCACAATGAGCAGTTCTTC.

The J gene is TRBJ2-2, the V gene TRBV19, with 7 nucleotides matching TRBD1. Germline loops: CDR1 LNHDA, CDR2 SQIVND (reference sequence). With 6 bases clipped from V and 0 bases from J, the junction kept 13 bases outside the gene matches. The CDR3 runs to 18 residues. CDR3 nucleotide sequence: TGTGCCAGTAGACCCCGGGGTCCAGACAGGGCGAACACCGGGGAGCTGTTTTTT. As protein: CASRPRGPDRANTGELFF.

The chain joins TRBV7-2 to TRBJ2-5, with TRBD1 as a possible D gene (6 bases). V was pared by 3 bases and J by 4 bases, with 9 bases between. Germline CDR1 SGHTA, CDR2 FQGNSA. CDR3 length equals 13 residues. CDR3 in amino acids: CASSFGGRETQYF. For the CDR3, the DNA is TGTGCCAGCAGCTTTGGGGGCAGAGAGACCCAGTACTTC.

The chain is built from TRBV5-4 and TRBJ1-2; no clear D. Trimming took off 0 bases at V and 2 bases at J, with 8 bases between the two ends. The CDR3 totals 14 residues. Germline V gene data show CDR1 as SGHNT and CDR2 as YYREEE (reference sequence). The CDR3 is CASSLGAGNYGYTF. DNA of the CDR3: TGTGCCAGCAGCTTGGGGGCGGGAAACTATGGCTACACCTTC. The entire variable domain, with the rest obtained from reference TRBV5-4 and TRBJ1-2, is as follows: ETGVTQSPTHLIKTRGQQVTLRCSSQSGHNTVSWYQQALGQGPQFIFQYYREEENGRGNFPPRFSGLQFPNYSSELNVNALELDDSALYLCASSLGAGNYGYTFGSGTRLTVV.

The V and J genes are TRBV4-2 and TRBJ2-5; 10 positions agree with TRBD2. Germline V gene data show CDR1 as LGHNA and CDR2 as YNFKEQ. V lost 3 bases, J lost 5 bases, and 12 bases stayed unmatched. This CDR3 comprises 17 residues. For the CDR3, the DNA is TGTGCCAGCAGCCAGGGTTCTAGCGGGAGCGTCTGGGAGACCCAGTACTTC. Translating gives CASSQGSSGSVWETQYF.

In DNA, the CDR3 is TGTGCCAGCAGCGACAGGGTTTCTAGCACAGATACGCAGTATTTT. Its protein product is CASSDRVSSTDTQYF. This chain uses TRBV5-4 with TRBJ2-3; 7 nucleotides agree with TRBD1. The CDR3 covers 15 residues. V shed 4 bases and J 0 bases; nucleotides not matched to a gene: 5. Per the germline V gene, CDR1 is SGHNT and CDR2 is YYREEE (reference sequence).